This TCR beta chain was identified during a study of tumor and adjacent non-tumor tissue in lung cancer. Across the study: Histology: under 15 adenocarcinoma, a couple of squamous cell carcinoma, 1 small cell lung cancer. Regarding the study as a whole: Tumor TCR diversity, when higher, was linked to shorter survival.

The CDR3 is 15 amino acids. From germline, CDR1 is DFQATT and CDR2 SNEGSKA (reference sequence). As regards this clonotype: Antigen specificity is unknown.

No cell sorting was done before RNA was extracted from the tissue. TCRbeta libraries were built with three rounds of nested PCR, modified from ARM-PCR. TCRdb independently ran MiXCR on the multiplex PCR reads; one entry per CDR3 protein. The table shows about 70,000 distinct CDR3 sequences, with around three quarters occurring only once. This chain links TRBV20-1 with TRBJ2-5; the D gene is possibly TRBD1 (6 bases). The material sequenced was lung tumor tissue. This receptor was taken from a man in his sixties with non-small cell lung cancer. Here the CDR3 reads CSASKQGGAEETQYF. The CDR3, as DNA: TGCAGCGCTTCGAAACAGGGTGGGGCGGAAGAGACCCAGTACTTC.